The 10 T cell receptor beta chains listed next were all sequenced from one sample in a study of cytomegalovirus exposure and HLA in healthy donors. A multiplex PCR was run with 60 Vbeta primers and 13 Jbeta primers. Repertoires were generated with immunoSEQ multiplex PCR, while TCRdb's copy carries only in-frame clones and drops some. The sample shows around 130,000 clones, around 84% of them seen only once. The sample taken for sequencing was PBMCs. The origin of the receptors is a man aged 50-60 years in good health and CMV-seronegative.

This chain connects TRBV7-9 to TRBJ1-1, with D perhaps matching TRBD1 (6 bases). The CDR3 totals 13 residues. The germline CDR1 and CDR2 sequences are SEHNR and FQNEAQ (reference sequence). Trimming cost V 7 bases and J 8 bases, with 17 bases left between them. This chain's CDR3 is CASMAGQGLEAFF. CDR3 sequence (DNA): TGTGCCAGCATGGCTGGCCAGGGGCTGGAAGCTTTCTTT.

The chain links TRBV4-2 to TRBJ2-1, with TRBD2 as a possible D gene (5 bases). The CDR3 sequence is 15 residues long. Trimming pared 3 bases from V and 2 bases from J, leaving 11 bases between. Germline CDR1 and CDR2: LGHNA and YNFKEQ. The CDR3 here is CASSHSYGAYNEQFF. DNA for the CDR3: TGTGCCAGCAGCCATTCATACGGGGCCTACAATGAGCAGTTCTTC.

As concerns this clone: At the DNA level, this CDR3 is encoded by other sequences in the same sample as well. The chain recombines TRBV30 with TRBJ2-7, with unresolved D. V gave up 0 bases and J gave up 2 bases, with 8 bases separating them. Germline assignment: CDR1 GTSNPN and CDR2 SVGIG (reference sequence). The CDR3 loop spans 13 amino acids. The CDR3 DNA is TGTGCCTGGAGTGTGAGTCTGGCCTACGAGCAGTACTTC. Its translation is CAWSVSLAYEQYF.

This clone was seen only a few times. The gene calls are TRBV30 and TRBJ1-1; maybe TRBD1 (6 bases). The CDR3 spans 13 residues. Trimming removed 1 base at V and 0 bases at J, with 6 bases between. CDR1 and CDR2 (germline): GTSNPN, SVGIG (reference sequence). The DNA of the CDR3 is TGTGCCTGGAGTGGACAGGTGAACACTGAAGCTTTCTTT. This sequence encodes CAWSGQVNTEAFF.

The chain has TRBV13 and TRBJ2-3; a weak D match, TRBD1 (5 bases). Germline CDR1 and CDR2: PRHDT and FYEKMQ (reference sequence). The CDR3 is 13 amino acids. Trimming took 5 bases from V and 4 from J, leaving 10 bases between them. The CDR3 DNA is TGTGCCAGCAGCGGCAGGGTTTCAGATACGCAGTATTTT. Its protein product is CASSGRVSDTQYF. Full variable domain (remainder filled in from reference TRBV13 and TRBJ2-3): AAGVIQSPRHLIKEKRETATLKCYPIPRHDTVYWYQQGPGQDPQFLISFYEKMQSDKGSIPDRFSAQQFSDYHSELNMSSLELGDSALYFCASSGRVSDTQYFGPGTRLTVL.

This clone came up once. The V and J genes are TRBV11-2 and TRBJ1-1; D unresolved. Between the trimmed V and J ends, which lost 3 bases and 0 bases, there was a span of 11 bases. This CDR3 comprises 15 residues. Germline CDR1 reads SGHAT; CDR2 reads FQNNGV. CDR3 coding DNA: TGTGCCAGCAGCTTGTTCCGTTACTTGAACACTGAAGCTTTCTTT. This gives the protein CASSLFRYLNTEAFF.

This clone came up a few times. In DNA form, the CDR3 reads TGTGCCAGCAGTGAATTTGTCAGGGGGCGAAACACAGATACGCAGTATTTT. Translating it yields CASSEFVRGRNTDTQYF. This chain links TRBV25-1 with TRBJ2-3; 8 bases fit TRBD1. The CDR3 contains 17 residues. Trimming at V came to 1 base and at J to 2 bases, leaving 8 bases not matched to a gene. The germline V gene has CDR1 MGHDK and CDR2 SYGVNS.

The chain has TRBV9 and TRBJ2-2, with D perhaps TRBD1 (6 bases). The CDR3 length is 14 residues. Germline V lookup: CDR1 SGDLS, CDR2 YYNGEE. V lost 3 bases and J 8 bases, leaving 14 bases between the germline ends. The CDR3 DNA follows: TGTGCCAGCAGCGCAACCAAGACAGGTGGGGAGCTGTTTTTT. It specifies CASSATKTGGELFF.

The chain has TRBV29-1 and TRBJ1-1; the match to TRBD1 covers 8 bases. Germline V CDR1 and CDR2: SQVTM, ANQGSEA. The junction had 6 bases not matched to a gene; V was cut back by 6 bases and J by 0 bases. The CDR3 is made up of 14 amino acids. As DNA, the CDR3 is TGCAGCGTGGCACAGGGGGGCATGAACACTGAAGCTTTCTTT. This gives the protein CSVAQGGMNTEAFF.

This clone is a singleton in its sample. The chain has TRBV28 and TRBJ2-7; D is perhaps TRBD2 (5 bases). CDR1 and CDR2 from the germline V gene are MDHEN and SYDVKM. Trimming shortened V by 3 bases and J by 3 bases, and 6 bases separated the two germline ends. CDR3 size: 12 residues. CDR3 residues: CASSFAGYEQYF. CDR3 nucleotide sequence: TGTGCCAGCAGTTTCGCGGGCTACGAGCAGTACTTC.